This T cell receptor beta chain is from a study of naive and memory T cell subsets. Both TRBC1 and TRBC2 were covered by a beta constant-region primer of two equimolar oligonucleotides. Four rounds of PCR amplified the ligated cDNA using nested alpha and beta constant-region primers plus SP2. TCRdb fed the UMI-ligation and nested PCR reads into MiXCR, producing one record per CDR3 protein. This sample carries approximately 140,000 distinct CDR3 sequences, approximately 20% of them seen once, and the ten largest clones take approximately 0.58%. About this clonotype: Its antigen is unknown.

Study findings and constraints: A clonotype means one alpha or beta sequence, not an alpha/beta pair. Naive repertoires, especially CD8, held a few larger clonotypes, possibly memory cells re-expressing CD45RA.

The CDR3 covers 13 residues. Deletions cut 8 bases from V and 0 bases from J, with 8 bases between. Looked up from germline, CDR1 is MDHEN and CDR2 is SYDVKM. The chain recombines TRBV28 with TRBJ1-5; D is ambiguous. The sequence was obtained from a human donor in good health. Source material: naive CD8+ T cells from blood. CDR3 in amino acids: CASGTVSNQPQHF. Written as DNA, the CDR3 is TGTGCCAGCGGAACAGTTAGCAATCAGCCCCAGCATTTT.